The present T cell receptor (beta chain) was sequenced within a study of T-cell memory formation after mild COVID-19. Concerning this clonotype itself: Its antigen is unidentified.

Each CDR3 protein is one row after TCRdb ran MiXCR on the 5' RACE reads. The repertoire holds about 200,000 distinct CDR3 sequences, with 16% as singletons. Study-level findings and limits: Of the contracting clones, CD4+ ones lay mainly in CM and EM, and CD8+ ones in EMRA. There was no confirmation that second-wave clones peaking on day 37 were SARS-CoV-2 specific. A balance of CD4 and CD8 characterized clones contracting day 15 to 85, whereas later expanders leaned CD4+.

The specimen sequenced was PBMCs or a T cell subset sorted from them (not recorded which). The TCR sequence derives from an adult woman who had mild COVID-19 (a few samples of this study predate the infection). Cell type and time point are not known.

The chain's CDR3 is CASSQPGAYEQYF. The CDR3, as DNA: TGTGCCAGCAGCCAGCCGGGGGCCTACGAGCAGTACTTC. V gene TRBV3-1 combines with J gene TRBJ2-7; weak D call: TRBD2 (6 bases). This CDR3 contains 13 residues. V was cut by 3 bases and J by 2 bases, with 8 bases left in between. CDR1 and CDR2 from the germline V gene are LGHDT and YNNKEL (reference sequence).